This T cell receptor (beta chain) came from a study of PD-L1 blockade in urothelial cancer. On the study more broadly: Researchers looked at the blood 3 weeks (second dose) and 6 weeks after treatment began.

The data were produced by immunoSEQ multiplex PCR, yet TCRdb's version contains in-frame clones alone and is incomplete. The sample has approximately 100,000 clones, 91% seen once. CDR1 and CDR2 from the germline V gene are MDHEN and SYDVKM. Trimming cost V 4 bases and J 2 bases, with 11 bases left between them. CDR3 length: 14 amino acids. J is TRBJ2-5 and V is TRBV28; tentatively, D is TRBD2 (6 bases). The source of this sequence is a woman older than 75 with urothelial cancer. The specimen comprised PBMCs, sampled around atezolizumab (anti-PD-L1) treatment. CDR3 nucleotide sequence: TGTGCCAGCAGTTCCATAGCGGTACAAGAGACCCAGTACTTC. Its protein is CASSSIAVQETQYF. The whole variable domain, filled in from reference TRBV28 and TRBJ2-5, reads DVKVTQSSRYLVKRTGEKVFLECVQDMDHENMFWYRQDPGLGLRLIYFSYDVKMKEKGDIPEGYSVSREKKERFSLILESASTNQTSMYLCASSSIAVQETQYFGPGTRLLVL.